These 9 T cell receptor beta chains were all obtained from the same sample, sequenced in a study of blood T cells in healthy people across ages. A J-beta primer mix and a sample-barcoded 5' primer were used in a second PCR of roughly 7 to 12 cycles. TCRdb re-analysed the 5' RACE reads in MiXCR, keeping a single row per CDR3 protein. The sample has roughly 1.7 million distinct CDR3 sequences; roughly 32% are singletons. Sequenced material: blood. Receptor source: a woman in her twenties or thirties in good health.

CDR3 in DNA: TGCGCCAGCAGCCTCGTCTCGGGGACAGGAGCCTACGAGCAGTACTTC. Translating gives CASSLVSGTGAYEQYF. The chain has TRBV4-1 and TRBJ2-7; 8 bases align to TRBD1. J lost 2 bases, V lost 4 bases, and 10 bases had no gene match. The CDR3 loop spans 16 amino acids. From germline, CDR1 is MGHRA and CDR2 YSYEKL.

This clonotype has just a few counts. The chain employs TRBV5-1 and TRBJ2-7; D may be TRBD1 (5 bases). Trimming took 2 bases from V and 2 from J, leaving 20 bases between them. This CDR3 has 17 residues. The germline CDR1 and CDR2 sequences are SGHRS and YFSETQ. The CDR3 DNA is TGCGCCAGCAGCTTCATCCCAGACAGAGCCTTACCCTACGAGCAGTACTTC. Its protein is CASSFIPDRALPYEQYF.

This clonotype was seen only a few times. The chain recombines TRBV12-3 or TRBV12-4 with TRBJ1-5; D not resolved. The CDR3 covers 15 residues. With 3 bases removed from V and 4 bases from J, the gap between germline ends came to 13 bases. The CDR3 loop is CASSLRGLGNQPQHF. The CDR3 DNA follows: TGTGCCAGCAGTTTGCGGGGATTAGGAAATCAGCCCCAGCATTTT.

The V call is TRBV19, the J call TRBJ1-2; the D gene is possibly TRBD1 (5 bases). CDR1 is LNHDA, CDR2 SQIVND, per germline (reference sequence). This CDR3 comprises 15 residues. The germline V and J ends were trimmed by 5 bases and 3 bases, with 16 bases remaining between them. The CDR3 DNA reads as TGTGCCAGTAGTGTCCCACCAGGGAGTTACTATGGCTACACCTTC. It specifies CASSVPPGSYYGYTF.

The chain combines TRBV5-1 with TRBJ2-7; D perhaps matches TRBD1 (6 bases). This CDR3 is 15 amino acids long. Germline CDR1 and CDR2: SGHRS and YFSETQ. V lost 4 bases to trimming and J lost 3 bases, with 17 bases between them. For the CDR3, the DNA is TGCGCCAGCAGCATGTACAGGGATGGAAGCTACGAGCAGTACTTC. It specifies CASSMYRDGSYEQYF.

The V gene is TRBV27, the J gene TRBJ1-4, with D unclear. CDR3 size: 14 residues. Germline assignment: CDR1 MNHEY and CDR2 SMNVEV (reference sequence). Deletions cut 3 bases from V and 8 bases from J, with 13 bases between. The CDR3, as DNA: TGTGCCAGCAGTTTTATGTCAGGTGGAGAAAAACTGTTTTTT. This codes for CASSFMSGGEKLFF.

This clonotype came up a few times. V is TRBV14 and J is TRBJ2-3; D is undetermined. The V and J ends lost 0 bases and 2 bases respectively, with 9 bases between them. CDR3 length equals 15 residues. CDR1 is SGHDN, CDR2 FVKESK, per germline. CDR3 region: CASSQEYSFTDTQYF. The DNA of the CDR3 is TGTGCCAGCAGCCAAGAGTACAGCTTCACAGATACGCAGTATTTT.

V usage is TRBV5-6 and J usage is TRBJ2-6, with 8 bases that match TRBD2. J lost 2 bases, V lost 3 bases, and 13 bases had no gene match. This CDR3 spans 19 amino acids. The germline V gene has CDR1 SGHDT and CDR2 YYEEEE. The chain's CDR3 is CASSSASAGGLAGANVLTF. The CDR3 nucleotides read TGTGCCAGCAGCTCAGCTTCGGCGGGGGGCTTGGCTGGGGCCAACGTCCTGACTTTC.

This clonotype appeared once. This chain joins TRBV11-2 and TRBJ2-2; D is uncertain. CDR3 length equals 12 residues. V was trimmed by 7 bases and J by 6 bases, leaving 9 bases between them. CDR1 is SGHAT, CDR2 FQNNGV, per germline. As DNA, the CDR3 is TGTGCCAGCACCGATGGGGCCGGGGAGCTGTTTTTT. This gives the protein CASTDGAGELFF.